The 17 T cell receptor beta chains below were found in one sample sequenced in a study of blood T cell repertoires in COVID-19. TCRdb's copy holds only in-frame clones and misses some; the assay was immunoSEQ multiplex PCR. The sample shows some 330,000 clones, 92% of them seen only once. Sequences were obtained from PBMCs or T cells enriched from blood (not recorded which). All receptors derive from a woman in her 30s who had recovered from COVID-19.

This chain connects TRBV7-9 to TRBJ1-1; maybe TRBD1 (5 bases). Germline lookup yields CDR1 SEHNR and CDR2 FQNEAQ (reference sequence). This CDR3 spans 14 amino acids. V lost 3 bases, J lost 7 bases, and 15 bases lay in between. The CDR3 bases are TGTGCCAGCAGCTTGACCTCCAGGGCGCGTGAAGCTTTCTTT. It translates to CASSLTSRAREAFF.

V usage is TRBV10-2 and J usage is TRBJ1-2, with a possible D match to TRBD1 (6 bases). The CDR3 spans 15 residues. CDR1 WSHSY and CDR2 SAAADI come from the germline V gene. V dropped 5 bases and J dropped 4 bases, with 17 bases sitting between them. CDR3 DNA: TGCGCCAGCAGTCCCCGAACGGGGGGCGCCTATGGCTACACCTTC. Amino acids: CASSPRTGGAYGYTF.

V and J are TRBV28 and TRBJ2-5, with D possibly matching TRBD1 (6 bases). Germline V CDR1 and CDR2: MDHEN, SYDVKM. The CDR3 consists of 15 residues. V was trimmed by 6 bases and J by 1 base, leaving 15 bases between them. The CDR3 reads CASSFAGALQETQYF. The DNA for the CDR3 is TGTGCCAGCAGCTTCGCAGGGGCCCTCCAAGAGACCCAGTACTTC.

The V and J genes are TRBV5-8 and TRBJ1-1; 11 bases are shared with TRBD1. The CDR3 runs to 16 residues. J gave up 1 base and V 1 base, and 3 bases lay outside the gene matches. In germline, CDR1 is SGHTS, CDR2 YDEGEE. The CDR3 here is CASSLPDRGPNTEAFF. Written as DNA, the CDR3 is TGTGCCAGCAGCTTGCCGGACAGGGGGCCGAACACTGAAGCTTTCTTT.

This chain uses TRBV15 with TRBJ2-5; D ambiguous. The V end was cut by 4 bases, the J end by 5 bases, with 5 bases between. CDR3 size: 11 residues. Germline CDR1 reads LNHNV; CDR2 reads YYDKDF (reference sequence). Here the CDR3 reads CATSKHETQYF. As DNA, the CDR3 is TGTGCCACCAGCAAGCATGAGACCCAGTACTTC.

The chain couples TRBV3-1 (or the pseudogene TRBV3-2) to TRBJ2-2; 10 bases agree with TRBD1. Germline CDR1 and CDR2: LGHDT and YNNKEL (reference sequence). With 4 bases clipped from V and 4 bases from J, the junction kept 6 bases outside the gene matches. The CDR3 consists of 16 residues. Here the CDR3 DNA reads TGTGCCAGCAGCCGCCGGACAGGGGGAGCCACCGGGGAGCTGTTTTTT. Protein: CASSRRTGGATGELFF.

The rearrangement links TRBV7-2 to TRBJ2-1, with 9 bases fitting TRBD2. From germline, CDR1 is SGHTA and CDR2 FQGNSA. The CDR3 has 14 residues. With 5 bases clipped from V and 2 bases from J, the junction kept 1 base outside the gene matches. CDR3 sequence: CASSQREAYNEQFF. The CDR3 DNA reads TGTGCCAGCAGCCAGCGGGAGGCCTACAATGAGCAGTTCTTC.

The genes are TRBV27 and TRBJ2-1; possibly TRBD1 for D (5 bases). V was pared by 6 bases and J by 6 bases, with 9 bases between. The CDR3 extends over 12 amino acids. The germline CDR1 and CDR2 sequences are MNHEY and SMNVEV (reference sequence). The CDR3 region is CASRQRGNEQFF. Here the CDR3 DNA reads TGTGCCAGCAGACAAAGGGGCAATGAGCAGTTCTTC.

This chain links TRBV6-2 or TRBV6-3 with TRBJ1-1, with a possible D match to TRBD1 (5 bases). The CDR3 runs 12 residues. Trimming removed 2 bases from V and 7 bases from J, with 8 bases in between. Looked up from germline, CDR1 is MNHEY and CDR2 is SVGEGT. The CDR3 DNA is TGTGCCAGCAGTTACAGGGGTAGTGAAGCTTTCTTT. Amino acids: CASSYRGSEAFF.

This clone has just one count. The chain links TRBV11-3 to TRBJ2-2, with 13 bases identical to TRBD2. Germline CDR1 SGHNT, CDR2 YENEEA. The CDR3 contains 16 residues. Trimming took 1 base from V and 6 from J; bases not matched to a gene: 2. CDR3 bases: TGTGCCAGCAGCTTAGGACTAGCGGGGGGATCCGGGGAGCTGTTTTTT. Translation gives CASSLGLAGGSGELFF.

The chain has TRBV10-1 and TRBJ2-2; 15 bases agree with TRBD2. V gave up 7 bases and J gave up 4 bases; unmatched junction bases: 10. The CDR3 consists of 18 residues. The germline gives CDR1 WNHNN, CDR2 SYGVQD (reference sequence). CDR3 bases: TGCGCCAGCAAGACCGGACTAGCGGGGGGGCCAATCACCGGGGAGCTGTTTTTT. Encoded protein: CASKTGLAGGPITGELFF.

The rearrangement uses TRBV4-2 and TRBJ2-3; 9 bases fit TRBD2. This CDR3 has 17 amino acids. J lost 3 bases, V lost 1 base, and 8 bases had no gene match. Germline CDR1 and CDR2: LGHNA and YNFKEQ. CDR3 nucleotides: TGTGCCAGCAGCCAAGTGACTAGCGGAAGGGGAACAGATACGCAGTATTTT. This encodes CASSQVTSGRGTDTQYF.

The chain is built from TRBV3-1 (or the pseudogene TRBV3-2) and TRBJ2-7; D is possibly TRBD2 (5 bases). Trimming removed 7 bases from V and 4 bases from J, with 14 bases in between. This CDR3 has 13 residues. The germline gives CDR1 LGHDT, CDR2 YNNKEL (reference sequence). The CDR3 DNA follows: TGTGCCAGCACAGCGAGAGGGCCTTACGAGCAGTACTTC. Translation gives CASTARGPYEQYF.

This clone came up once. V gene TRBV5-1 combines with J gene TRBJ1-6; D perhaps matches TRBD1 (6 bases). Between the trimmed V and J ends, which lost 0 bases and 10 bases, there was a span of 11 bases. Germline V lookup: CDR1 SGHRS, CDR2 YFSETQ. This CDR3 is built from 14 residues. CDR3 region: CASSLAGVPSPLHF. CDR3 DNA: TGCGCCAGCAGCTTGGCAGGGGTCCCCTCACCCCTCCACTTT. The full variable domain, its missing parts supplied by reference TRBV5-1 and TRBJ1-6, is KAGVTQTPRYLIKTRGQQVTLSCSPISGHRSVSWYQQTPGQGLQFLFEYFSETQRNKGNFPGRFSGRQFSNSRSEMNVSTLELGDSALYLCASSLAGVPSPLHFGNGTRLTVT.

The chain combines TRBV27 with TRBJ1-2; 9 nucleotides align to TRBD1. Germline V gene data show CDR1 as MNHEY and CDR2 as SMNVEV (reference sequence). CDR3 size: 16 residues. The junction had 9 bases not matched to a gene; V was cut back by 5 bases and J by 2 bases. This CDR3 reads CASSRRRDRVNYGYTF. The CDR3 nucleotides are TGTGCCAGCAGTCGGCGCCGGGACAGGGTGAACTATGGCTACACCTTC.

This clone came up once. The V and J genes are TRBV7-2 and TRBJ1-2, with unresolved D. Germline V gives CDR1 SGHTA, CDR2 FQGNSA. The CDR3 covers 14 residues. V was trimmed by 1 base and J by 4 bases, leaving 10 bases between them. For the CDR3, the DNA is TGTGCCAGCAGCTTAGTCGGGAACGCCTATGGCTACACCTTC. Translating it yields CASSLVGNAYGYTF.

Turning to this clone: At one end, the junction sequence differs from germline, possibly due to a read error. The CDR3 sequence: CASSRDRGNAEAFF. CDR3 nucleotides: TGTGCCAGCAGCCGGGACAGGGGGAACGCTGAAGCTTTCTTT. J is TRBJ1-1 and V is TRBV7-9; 11 nucleotides match TRBD1. The germline V gene has CDR1 SEHNR and CDR2 FQNEAQ (reference sequence). The CDR3 totals 14 residues.